A selection of T cell receptor beta chains follows, all from one sample in a study of T cell responses to AZD1222 COVID-19 vaccine. Sequencing was performed with immunoSEQ multiplex PCR; in TCRdb, only in-frame clones are kept and a portion is missing. This sample has around 130,000 clones, with roughly nine tenths found just once. Specimen: peripheral blood, collected 28 days after the second AZD1222 dose. The receptors derive from an adult who received the AZD1222 COVID-19 vaccine. The CDR3 runs from the conserved cysteine through the conserved F or W. A D gene is named only where the DNA matches it firmly. Expanded clones are given a class, and other clones once, few, many or no size at all.

d_call j_call clone_size v_call cdr3_length cdr3_nt cdr3_aa
- TRBJ2-7 - TRBV7-9 13 TGTGCCAGCAGAAAAGGGGGTGCCTACGAGCAGTACTTC CASRKGGAYEQYF
- TRBJ1-5 - TRBV7-2 12 TGTGCCAGCAGCTTACAAGCTCAGCCCCAGCATTTT CASSLQAQPQHF
TRBD1 TRBJ1-4 - TRBV7-9 15 TGTGCCAGCAGCTTAGGGACAGGGACTAATGAAAAACTGTTTTTT CASSLGTGTNEKLFF
- TRBJ1-1 - TRBV5-8 14 TGTGCCAGCAACTCCGGGATTCTGAACACTGAAGCTTTCTTT CASNSGILNTEAFF
TRBD1 TRBJ1-2 - TRBV3-1/TRBV3-2 14 TGTGCCAGCAGGCACGCCGGGACAGACTATGGCTACACCTTC CASRHAGTDYGYTF
- TRBJ1-5 - TRBV19 14 TGTGCCAGTAGCGAGACAGCTAGCAATCAGCCCCAGCATTTT CASSETASNQPQHF
- TRBJ1-1 - TRBV18 12 TGTGCCAGCTCACGAGACAGCCCTGAAGCTTTCTTT CASSRDSPEAFF
- TRBJ1-3 - TRBV7-3 13 TGTGCCAGCAGCCGATCGACTGGAAACACCATATATTTT CASSRSTGNTIYF
TRBD1 TRBJ1-3 - TRBV2 15 TGTGCCAGCGTGGACAGGGAGGTTTCTGGAAACACCATATATTTT CASVDREVSGNTIYF
- TRBJ1-2 - TRBV20-1 11 TGCAGTGCTAGGGTTAACTATGGCTACACCTTC CSARVNYGYTF
- TRBJ2-1 once TRBV3-1/TRBV3-2 16 TGTGCCAGCAGCCAAGAGTCGGCTAGCTGGTACAATGAGCAGTTCTTC CASSQESASWYNEQFF
TRBD1 TRBJ1-1 - TRBV30 15 TGTGCCTGGAGTGCTCCGGGACAGCCGAACACTGAAGCTTTCTTT CAWSAPGQPNTEAFF
- TRBJ1-6 - TRBV3-1/TRBV3-2 12 TGTGCCAGCAGCCAAGGAAGGCCACCCCTCCACTTT CASSQGRPPLHF